This T cell receptor (beta chain) was sequenced during a study of T cell repertoires in cytomegalovirus infection. Study-level information: An indication of both CMV infection and matching HLA type came from public TCR beta signatures.

This CDR3 spans 15 amino acids. Germline V gives CDR1 LGHNA, CDR2 YSLEER. V gave up 1 base and J gave up 6 bases; unmatched junction bases: 6. This clonotype was detected a few times. TCRdb reprocessed the reads with MiXCR, giving one entry per CDR3 protein. The sample carries over 300,000 distinct CDR3 sequences, about a sixth recorded once. The TCR comes from a human donor in good health (CMV status not recorded). Some clones in this sample may be carry-over from other donors' samples. The sequenced sample consisted of PBMCs. This chain links TRBV4-3 with TRBJ2-3; 8 bases are a match to TRBD1. The CDR3 DNA follows: TGCGCCAGCAGCCAAGTTGGGCAGGGGGCTGATACGCAGTATTTT. Protein: CASSQVGQGADTQYF.